The 10 T cell receptor beta chains given below trace back to one sample, sequenced in a study of blood T cells in healthy people across ages. The second PCR ran roughly 7 to 12 cycles with a sample-barcoded 5' primer and J-beta primers. TCRdb redid the calling of the 5' RACE reads with MiXCR, one entry per CDR3 protein. Of 600,000 to 850,000 distinct CDR3 sequences in the sample, around 25% were seen once. The sample also formed part of further work on T cells of mothers and their children.

The material sequenced was blood. These receptors all come from a boy aged 5-17 years in good health.

The chain employs TRBV2 and TRBJ2-1, with D perhaps matching TRBD1 or TRBD2 (6 bases each). V was trimmed by 5 bases and J by 5 bases, leaving 16 bases between them. The germline V gene has CDR1 SNHLY and CDR2 FYNNEI. The CDR3 sequence is 15 residues long. The CDR3 DNA follows: TGTGCCAGCAGTTTTAGGGGGGCCCCGGACAATGAGCAGTTCTTC. Translated: CASSFRGAPDNEQFF.

The rearrangement joins TRBV6-5 to TRBJ2-3; D uncertain. The germline CDR1 and CDR2 sequences are MNHEY and SVGAGI. The CDR3 sequence is 14 residues long. With 2 bases removed from V and 0 bases from J, the gap between germline ends came to 6 bases. CDR3 nucleotide sequence: TGTGCCAGCAGTTACCAGACAAGCACAGATACGCAGTATTTT. It is translated as CASSYQTSTDTQYF.

This chain connects TRBV3-1 to TRBJ2-7; 7 positions match TRBD1. The CDR3 totals 13 residues. The trim removed 4 bases at V and 4 bases at J, leaving 4 bases unmatched. The germline gives CDR1 LGHDT, CDR2 YNNKEL (reference sequence). The CDR3 loop reads CASSRYRGYEQYF. CDR3 DNA sequence: TGTGCCAGCAGCCGGTACAGGGGATACGAGCAGTACTTC.

This clonotype was seen only a few times. CDR3 sequence (DNA): TGTGCCACCAGCAGAGAGGTAGAGACCCAGTACTTC. Protein sequence: CATSREVETQYF. The V gene is TRBV15, the J gene TRBJ2-5; D is unclear. CDR3 length equals 12 residues. The germline CDR1 and CDR2 sequences are LNHNV and YYDKDF (reference sequence). Trimming removed 0 bases from V and 4 bases from J, with 3 bases in between.

Note on this clonotype: A junction boundary mismatches the germline segment, possibly from a read error. The chain joins TRBV6-2 or TRBV6-3 to TRBJ1-2, with D perhaps matching TRBD1 (5 bases). CDR1 is MNHEY and CDR2 is SVGEGT in the germline V gene. The CDR3 has 14 residues. The CDR3 region is CASRYSTGLYGYTF. The CDR3 DNA reads as TGTGCCAGCAGGTACTCAACAGGTCTTTATGGCTACACCTTC.

The chain recombines TRBV6-6 with TRBJ2-5, with 7 bases aligning to TRBD2. Per the germline V gene, CDR1 is MNHNY and CDR2 is SVGAGI (reference sequence). CDR3 length equals 14 residues. After removal of 8 bases from V and 1 base from J, the junction contained 7 bases not matched to a gene. In DNA, the CDR3 is TGTGCCAGCTCCAACTGGGGGGGCCAAGAGACCCAGTACTTC. Its translation is CASSNWGGQETQYF.

The chain employs TRBV28 and TRBJ2-3, with TRBD2 matching 7 bases. Germline trimming cut 1 base from V and 4 bases from J; bases unmatched to any gene: 11. Germline CDR1 reads MDHEN; CDR2 reads SYDVKM. The CDR3 loop spans 17 amino acids. CDR3 region: CASSLLGEGPPADTQYF. The DNA of the CDR3 is TGTGCCAGCAGTTTATTGGGGGAGGGACCACCGGCAGATACGCAGTATTTT.

This clonotype was counted only a few times. The chain carries TRBV20-1 and TRBJ2-4; D gene uncertain. V was clipped by 5 bases and J by 0 bases, with 11 bases between them. From germline, CDR1 is DFQATT and CDR2 SNEGSKA (reference sequence). This CDR3 is 14 amino acids long. The CDR3 loop is CSARPEVAKNIQYF. The CDR3 nucleotides read TGCAGTGCTCGGCCGGAAGTAGCCAAAAACATTCAGTACTTC.

The chain carries TRBV5-4 and TRBJ1-2, with D possibly matching TRBD1 (6 bases). Between the trimmed V and J ends, which lost 2 bases and 6 bases, there was a span of 14 bases. The germline V gene encodes CDR1 SGHNT and CDR2 YYREEE (reference sequence). This CDR3 contains 14 residues. In DNA form, the CDR3 reads TGTGCCAGCAGCTTTGACCCAGGGGAAGATGGCTACACCTTC. Amino acids: CASSFDPGEDGYTF.

The chain combines TRBV20-1 with TRBJ2-1, with TRBD2 matching over 11 bases. TRBJ2-7 matches the DNA end more closely, so the J call is doubtful. This CDR3 region has 14 residues. Germline loops: CDR1 DFQATT, CDR2 SNEGSKA (reference sequence). This CDR3 is CSASSTSGGYEQYF. CDR3 in DNA: TGCAGTGCTAGTTCAACTAGCGGGGGATACGAGCAGTACTTC.